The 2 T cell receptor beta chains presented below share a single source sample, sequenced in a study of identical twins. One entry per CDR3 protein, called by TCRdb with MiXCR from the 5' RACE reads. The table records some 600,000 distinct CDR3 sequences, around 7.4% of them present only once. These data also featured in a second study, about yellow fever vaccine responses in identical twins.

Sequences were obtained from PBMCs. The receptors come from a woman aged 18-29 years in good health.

As DNA, the CDR3 is TGTGCCACCAGCACAACGGACAGGGGAAATCAGCCCCAGCATTTT. Protein product: CATSTTDRGNQPQHF. The rearrangement uses TRBV15 and TRBJ1-5, with 9 positions matching TRBD1. The germline CDR1 and CDR2 sequences are LNHNV and YYDKDF (reference sequence). This CDR3 is built from 15 residues. The V and J ends lost 4 bases and 4 bases, in that order; junction bases with no gene match: 5.

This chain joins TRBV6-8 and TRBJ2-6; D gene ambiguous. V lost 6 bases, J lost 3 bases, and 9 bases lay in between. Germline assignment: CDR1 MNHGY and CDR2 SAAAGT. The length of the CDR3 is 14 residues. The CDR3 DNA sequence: TGTGCCAGCAGCCTAGATCTTGGGGCCAACGTCCTGACTTTC. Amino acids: CASSLDLGANVLTF.